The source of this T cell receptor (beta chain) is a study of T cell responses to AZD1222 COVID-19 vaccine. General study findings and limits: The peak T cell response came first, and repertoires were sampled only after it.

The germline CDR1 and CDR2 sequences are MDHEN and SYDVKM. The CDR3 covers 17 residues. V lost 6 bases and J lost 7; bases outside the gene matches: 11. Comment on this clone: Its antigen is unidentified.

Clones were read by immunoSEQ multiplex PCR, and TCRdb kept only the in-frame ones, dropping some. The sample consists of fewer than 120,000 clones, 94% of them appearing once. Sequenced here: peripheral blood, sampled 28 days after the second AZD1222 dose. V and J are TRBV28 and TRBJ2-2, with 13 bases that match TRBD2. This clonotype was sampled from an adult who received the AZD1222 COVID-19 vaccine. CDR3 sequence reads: CASSTSGGAGVIGELFF. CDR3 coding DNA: TGTGCCAGCAGCACTAGCGGGGGGGCAGGAGTAATCGGGGAGCTGTTTTTT.